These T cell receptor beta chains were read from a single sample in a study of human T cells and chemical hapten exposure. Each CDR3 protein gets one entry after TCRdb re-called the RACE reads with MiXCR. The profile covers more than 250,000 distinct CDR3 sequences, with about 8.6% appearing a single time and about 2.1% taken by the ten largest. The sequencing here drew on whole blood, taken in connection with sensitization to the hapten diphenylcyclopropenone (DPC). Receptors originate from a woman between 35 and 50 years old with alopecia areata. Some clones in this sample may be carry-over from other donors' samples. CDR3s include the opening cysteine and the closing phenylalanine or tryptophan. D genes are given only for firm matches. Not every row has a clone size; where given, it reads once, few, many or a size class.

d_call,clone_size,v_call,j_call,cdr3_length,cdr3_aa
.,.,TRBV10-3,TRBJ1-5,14,CAISGLEGNQPQHF
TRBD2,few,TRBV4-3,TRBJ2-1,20,CASSRKGPGTSGSPANEQFF
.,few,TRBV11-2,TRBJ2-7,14,CASSRRSEGGEQYF
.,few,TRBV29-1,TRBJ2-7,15,CSVELGQGSSYEQYF
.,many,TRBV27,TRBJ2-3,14,CASSLQPAIHTQYF
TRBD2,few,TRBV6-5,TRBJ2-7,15,CASSHSTSGSYEQYF
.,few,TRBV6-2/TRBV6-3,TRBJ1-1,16,CASSSPGSALNTEAFF
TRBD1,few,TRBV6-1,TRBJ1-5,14,CASSPNRGREPQHF
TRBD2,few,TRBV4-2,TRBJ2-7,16,CASSPSGLADSYEQYF
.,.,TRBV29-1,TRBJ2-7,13,CSVARDESYEQYF
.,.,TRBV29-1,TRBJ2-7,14,CSVESRRAPYEQYF
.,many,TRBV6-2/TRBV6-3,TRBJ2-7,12,CASSYSKGVQYF
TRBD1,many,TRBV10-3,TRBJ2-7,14,CAIRGDRGSYEQYF
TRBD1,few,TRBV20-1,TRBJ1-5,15,CSATAGTGLGQPQHF
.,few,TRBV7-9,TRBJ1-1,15,CASSLAWDMNTEAFF
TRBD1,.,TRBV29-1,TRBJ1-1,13,CSVGGTDRAEAFF
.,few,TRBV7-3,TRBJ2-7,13,CASSLTRYDEQYF
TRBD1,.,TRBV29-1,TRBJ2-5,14,CSARTGGPEGTQYF
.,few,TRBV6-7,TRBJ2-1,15,CASIVDHSSYNEQFF
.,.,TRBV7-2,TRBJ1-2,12,CASSYDRTGYTF
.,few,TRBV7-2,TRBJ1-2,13,CASSLGQRDGYTF
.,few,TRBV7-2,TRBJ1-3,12,CASSSPPTAIYF
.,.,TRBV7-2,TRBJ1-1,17,CASSLMFGANLNTEAFF
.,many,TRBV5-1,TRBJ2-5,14,CASSFGGAGETQYF
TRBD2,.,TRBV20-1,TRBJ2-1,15,CSARSFGLAGNEQFF
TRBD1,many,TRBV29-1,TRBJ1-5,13,CSAMDRGGQPQHF
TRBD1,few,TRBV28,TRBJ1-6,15,CASSFWGRGNSPLHF
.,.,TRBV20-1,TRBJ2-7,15,CSARDRGSVENEQYF
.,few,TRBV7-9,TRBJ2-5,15,CASSPRGTPGETQYF
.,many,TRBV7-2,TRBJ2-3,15,CASSLGQGSTDTQYF
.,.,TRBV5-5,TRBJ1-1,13,CASSPGGGDEAFF
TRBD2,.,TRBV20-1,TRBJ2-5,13,CSASRTSQETQYF
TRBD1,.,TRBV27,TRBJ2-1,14,CASSVGQGGNEQFF
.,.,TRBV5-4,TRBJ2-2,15,CASSLPGQGTGELFF
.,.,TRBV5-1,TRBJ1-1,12,CASSLEGPEAFF
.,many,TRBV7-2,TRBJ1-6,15,CASSLVPGSMGPLHF
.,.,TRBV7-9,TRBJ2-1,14,CASSLTLGTNEQFF
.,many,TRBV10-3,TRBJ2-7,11,CATTGDYEQYF
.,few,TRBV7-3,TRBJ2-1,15,CASSLSASKVNEQFF
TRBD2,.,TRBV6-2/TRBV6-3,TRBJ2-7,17,CASSAPPRTSGSYEQYF
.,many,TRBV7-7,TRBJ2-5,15,CASSAGAERVETQYF
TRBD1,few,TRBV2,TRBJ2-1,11,CASGTGGRQFF
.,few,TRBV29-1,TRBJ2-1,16,CSVPHPAASSYNEQFF
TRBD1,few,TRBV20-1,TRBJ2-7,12,CSALRGPYEQYF
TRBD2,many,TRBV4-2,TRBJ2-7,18,CASSPGTSGRDIAYEQYF
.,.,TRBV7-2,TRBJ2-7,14,CASSPLGQTYEQYF
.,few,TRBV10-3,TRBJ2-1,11,CAIGSLNEQFF
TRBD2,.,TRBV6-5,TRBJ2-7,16,CASSYSPSGRANEQYF
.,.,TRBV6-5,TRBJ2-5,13,CASSRTSRETQYF
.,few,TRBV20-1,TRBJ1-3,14,CSASLRDSGNTIYF
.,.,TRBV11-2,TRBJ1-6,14,CASSPKDSRSPLHF
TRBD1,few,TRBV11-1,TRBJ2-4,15,CASSSTGTGGNIQYF
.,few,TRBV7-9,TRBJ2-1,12,CASRVRGNEQFF
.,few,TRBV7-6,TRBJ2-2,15,CASSLMGVGTGELFF